Below, 29 T cell receptor beta chains from the same sample are listed, as sequenced in a study of cytomegalovirus exposure and HLA in healthy donors (dated by TCRdb to 2016 to 2017). Libraries were made using the immunoSEQ multiplex PCR assay. The multiplex PCR relied on a mix of 60 forward primers for TCR Vbeta segments and 13 reverse primers for TCR Jbeta segments. The immuneACCESS repertoire file appears here via TCRdb, limited to in-frame rearrangements. These files lack a portion of the clones; in checked studies, under half of the deficit traces to unresolved V genes, and the cause of the others is not known. Across this sample there are 200,000 to 250,000 clones, with less than 85% seen only once. Of the sample, 0.63% falls within the top ten clones. The specimen sequenced was PBMCs. The receptors originated from a man between 18 and 35 years old in good health and CMV-seronegative.

This clone was recorded a few times. This chain uses TRBV5-1 with TRBJ2-7; 7 nucleotides line up with TRBD2. V lost 0 bases, J lost 2 bases, and 5 bases stayed unmatched. The CDR3 is made up of 15 amino acids. CDR1 is SGHRS, CDR2 YFSETQ, per germline. The CDR3 DNA follows: TGCGCCAGCAGCTTGGTAGCTAGCGGAACCTACGAGCAGTACTTC. Translation gives CASSLVASGTYEQYF.

The rearrangement joins TRBV9 to TRBJ2-1; 9 bases line up with TRBD1. The junction had 9 bases not matched to a gene; V was cut back by 2 bases and J by 3 bases. The CDR3 loop spans 17 amino acids. Germline CDR1 is SGDLS and CDR2 is YYNGEE. CDR3 loop: CASSVYAGTGNYNEQFF. Written as DNA, the CDR3 is TGTGCCAGCAGCGTGTATGCCGGGACAGGGAACTACAATGAGCAGTTCTTC.

The rearrangement links TRBV5-4 to TRBJ1-6, with a weak D call TRBD1 (6 bases). The CDR3 has 14 residues. Germline V gene sequence: CDR1 SGHNT, CDR2 YYREEE (reference sequence). Trimming stripped 1 base from V and 10 bases from J, with 12 bases between. CDR3 sequence: CASSLRQGSSPLHF. The CDR3 DNA follows: TGTGCCAGCAGCTTGCGGCAGGGGTCCTCACCCCTCCACTTT.

This clone was counted only a few times. The rearrangement links TRBV2 to TRBJ1-6; 7 nucleotides agree with TRBD1. CDR3 length equals 16 residues. V lost 4 bases, J lost 4 bases, and 7 bases stayed unmatched. CDR1 is SNHLY and CDR2 is FYNNEI in the germline V gene. The CDR3 region is CASSVLGQDYNSPLHF. In nucleotides, the CDR3 is TGTGCCAGCAGTGTGCTTGGACAGGATTATAATTCACCCCTCCACTTT.

The rearrangement uses TRBV4-2 and TRBJ2-7; TRBD1 is a possible D gene (6 bases). The CDR3 covers 17 residues. CDR1 and CDR2 from the germline V gene are LGHNA and YNFKEQ. Trimming left V 0 bases short and J 6 bases short, with 21 bases between. The CDR3 nucleotides read TGTGCCAGCAGCCAAGAGGGCCAACAGGGTTGGGCTTCCGAGCAGTACTTC. Residues: CASSQEGQQGWASEQYF.

V gene TRBV6-1 combines with J gene TRBJ2-7, with 10 bases fitting TRBD2. V shed 2 bases and J 0 bases; nucleotides not matched to a gene: 4. Germline V CDR1 and CDR2: MNHNS, SASEGT. This CDR3 contains 16 residues. In nucleotides, the CDR3 is TGTGCCAGCAGTGAATCCCCTAGCGGGAGCTCCTACGAGCAGTACTTC. Amino acids: CASSESPSGSSYEQYF.

The chain carries TRBV10-3 and TRBJ1-1; D is unclear. Germline CDR1 is ENHRY and CDR2 is SYGVKD. Trimming removed 0 bases from V and 0 bases from J, with 11 bases in between. The CDR3 contains 16 residues. CDR3 sequence: CAISESVAALNTEAFF. The CDR3 bases are TGTGCCATCAGTGAGTCGGTGGCCGCCCTGAACACTGAAGCTTTCTTT.

V gene TRBV29-1 combines with J gene TRBJ2-1; 7 positions agree with TRBD1. The germline CDR1 and CDR2 sequences are SQVTM and ANQGSEA. This CDR3 contains 15 residues. The V segment lost 5 bases and the J segment 5 bases; nucleotides outside the gene matches: 12. The chain's CDR3 is CSVLPSTGWDNEQFF. The CDR3 DNA follows: TGCAGCGTTTTACCTTCGACAGGGTGGGACAATGAGCAGTTCTTC.

The V and J genes are TRBV11-2 and TRBJ2-1, with 7 bases identical to TRBD2. This CDR3 has 17 amino acids. The V segment lost 2 bases and the J segment 0 bases; nucleotides outside the gene matches: 7. Germline V CDR1 and CDR2: SGHAT, FQNNGV. The CDR3 sequence is CASSLLGGGSSYNEQFF. The CDR3 bases are TGTGCCAGCAGCTTACTCGGGGGAGGGAGCTCCTACAATGAGCAGTTCTTC.

The genes are TRBV7-9 and TRBJ2-7; D gene uncertain. Trimming removed 2 bases from V and 0 bases from J, with 8 bases in between. This CDR3 has 14 amino acids. Germline CDR1 reads SEHNR; CDR2 reads FQNEAQ (reference sequence). This chain's CDR3 is CASSLTISSYEQYF. CDR3 DNA: TGTGCCAGCAGCTTAACCATCAGCTCCTACGAGCAGTACTTC.

V is TRBV6-1 and J is TRBJ2-5; D unclear. Looked up from germline, CDR1 is MNHNS and CDR2 is SASEGT. CDR3 length: 16 amino acids. Trimming removed 1 base at V and 5 bases at J, with 17 bases between. In nucleotides, the CDR3 is TGTGCCAGCAGTGAAGGTCGGTCCCCCCCACGGGAGACCCAGTACTTC. The encoded protein is CASSEGRSPPRETQYF.

This clone occurred a few times. This chain links TRBV7-3 with TRBJ2-3; D perhaps matches TRBD1 (5 bases). The CDR3 spans 13 residues. The germline gives CDR1 SGHTA, CDR2 FQGTGA. Trimming cost V 0 bases and J 6 bases, with 7 bases left between them. The CDR3 region is CASSLTGVDTQYF. The CDR3 DNA reads TGTGCCAGCAGCTTAACAGGGGTGGATACGCAGTATTTT.

The V gene is TRBV29-1, the J gene TRBJ2-2; 8 bases map to TRBD2. V dropped 7 bases and J dropped 3; count of bases not matched to a gene: 4. CDR1 is SQVTM and CDR2 is ANQGSEA in the germline V gene. This CDR3 spans 13 amino acids. The CDR3 DNA is TGCAGCGCCGGGGGGGGGTACACCGGGGAGCTGTTTTTT. Its translation: CSAGGGYTGELFF.

The chain couples TRBV2 to TRBJ2-3, with TRBD2 as a possible D gene (6 bases). V was cut by 7 bases and J by 4 bases, with 12 bases left in between. CDR3 length: 13 residues. The germline V gene encodes CDR1 SNHLY and CDR2 FYNNEI. The CDR3 here is CASKRERADTQYF. CDR3 nucleotide sequence: TGTGCCAGCAAACGGGAGAGGGCAGATACGCAGTATTTT.

Written as DNA, the CDR3 is TGTGCCAGCCATGGACAGCGACGGGAATATCAGCCCCAGCATTTT. This sequence encodes CASHGQRREYQPQHF. The chain carries TRBV28 and TRBJ1-5; a weak D match, TRBD1 (6 bases). The germline gives CDR1 MDHEN, CDR2 SYDVKM. This CDR3 is built from 15 residues. The V and J ends lost 8 bases and 5 bases respectively, with 19 bases between them.

This clone was picked up one time. The rearrangement uses TRBV18 and TRBJ2-1, with D uncertain. The ends were cut back, 2 bases at V and 7 bases at J, with 12 bases in the middle. The germline V gene encodes CDR1 KGHSH and CDR2 LQKENI. The CDR3 covers 14 residues. CDR3 loop: CASSPMQERNEQFF. DNA of the CDR3: TGTGCCAGCTCACCAATGCAGGAAAGGAATGAGCAGTTCTTC.

The chain recombines TRBV18 with TRBJ1-1; unclear D gene. The V gene lost 3 bases and the J gene lost 1 base, with 15 bases spanning the gap. The CDR3 is 16 residues long. Germline assignment: CDR1 KGHSH and CDR2 LQKENI. The CDR3 region is CASSPPRRGGNTEAFF. The CDR3 coding sequence is TGTGCCAGCTCACCGCCCAGAAGAGGCGGGAACACTGAAGCTTTCTTT.

This clone was seen only a few times. The J gene is TRBJ2-6, the V gene TRBV19, with D perhaps matching TRBD1 (7 bases). The V and J ends lost 1 base and 4 bases respectively, with 14 bases between them. CDR1 and CDR2 from the germline V gene are LNHDA and SQIVND (reference sequence). This CDR3 comprises 17 residues. CDR3 in amino acids: CASSIVRRGAGANVLTF. CDR3 sequence (DNA): TGTGCCAGTAGTATAGTGCGCAGGGGGGCCGGGGCCAACGTCCTGACTTTC. Based on the CDR3 plus reference TRBV19 and TRBJ2-6, the full variable domain is DGGITQSPKYLFRKEGQNVTLSCEQNLNHDAMYWYRQDPGQGLRLIYYSQIVNDFQKGDIAEGYSVSREKKESFPLTVTSAQKNPTAFYLCASSIVRRGAGANVLTFGAGSRLTVL.

In DNA, the CDR3 is TGTGCCAGCAGCTCAGAGGTTGGCGGCACCGGGGAGCTGTTTTTT. This encodes CASSSEVGGTGELFF. The chain couples TRBV7-6 to TRBJ2-2; D remains unclear. The CDR3 covers 15 residues. CDR1 is SGHVS, CDR2 FNYEAQ, per germline. The V end was cut by 4 bases, the J end by 4 bases, with 13 bases between. The full variable domain, in which reference TRBV7-6 and TRBJ2-2 provide the parts outside the CDR3, is GAGVSQSPRYKVTKRGQDVALRCDPISGHVSLYWYRQALGQGPEFLTYFNYEAQQDKSGLPNDRFSAERPEGSISTLTIQRTEQRDSAMYRCASSSEVGGTGELFFGEGSRLTVL.

The chain uses TRBV2 and TRBJ2-5; a possible D gene is TRBD1 (5 bases). The CDR3 consists of 13 residues. CDR1 and CDR2 (germline): SNHLY, FYNNEI. V was trimmed by 3 bases and J by 5 bases, leaving 10 bases between them. In DNA form, the CDR3 reads TGTGCCAGCAGTGAGGTACAGGTGGAGACCCAGTACTTC. Protein product: CASSEVQVETQYF.

This chain connects TRBV2 to TRBJ2-4; 8 bases are shared with TRBD2. V trimming: 3 bases; J trimming: 9 bases; junction bases outside the gene matches: 13. Germline CDR1 and CDR2: SNHLY and FYNNEI. The CDR3 has 16 residues. The CDR3 protein is CASSEQGGRPVGIQYF. CDR3 coding DNA: TGTGCCAGCAGTGAGCAGGGCGGGAGGCCGGTGGGCATTCAGTACTTC.

This clone was seen once. The rearrangement joins TRBV19 to TRBJ2-7, with D tentatively TRBD2 (6 bases). The germline CDR1 and CDR2 sequences are LNHDA and SQIVND (reference sequence). The CDR3 length is 13 residues. The V gene lost 5 bases and the J gene lost 3 bases, with 11 bases spanning the gap. CDR3 region: CASSRDSHYEQYF. CDR3 nucleotide sequence: TGTGCCAGTAGTCGGGACTCACACTACGAGCAGTACTTC.

Concerning this clone itself: The junction does not match germline at one end; this may be a read error. This chain links TRBV7-9 with TRBJ2-3, with 12 bases identical to TRBD2. The length of the CDR3 is 17 residues. Germline values: CDR1 SEHNR, CDR2 FQNEAQ (reference sequence). Here the CDR3 DNA reads TGTTCCAGCAGCTTGGCTAGCGGGAGGGCCGCGACAGATACGCAGTATTTT. Translating gives CSSSLASGRAATDTQYF.

V usage is TRBV28 and J usage is TRBJ2-1; TRBD2 matches 7 bases. This CDR3 has 15 residues. Germline assignment: CDR1 MDHEN and CDR2 SYDVKM. With V trimmed by 3 bases and J by 4 bases, 6 bases remained unmatched. The CDR3 loop reads CASSLVSSGYNEQFF. The CDR3 DNA reads TGTGCCAGCAGTTTGGTTTCTAGCGGTTACAATGAGCAGTTCTTC. The variable domain in full, with the rest retrieved from reference TRBV28 and TRBJ2-1, is DVKVTQSSRYLVKRTGEKVFLECVQDMDHENMFWYRQDPGLGLRLIYFSYDVKMKEKGDIPEGYSVSREKKERFSLILESASTNQTSMYLCASSLVSSGYNEQFFGPGTRLTVL.

This sequence joins TRBV6-5 and TRBJ2-7; 8 bases align to TRBD1. J gave up 6 bases and V 6 bases, and 10 bases lay outside the gene matches. From germline, CDR1 is MNHEY and CDR2 SVGAGI. The CDR3 sequence is 14 residues long. CDR3 loop: CASRQTGVRSEQYF. CDR3 nucleotides: TGTGCCAGCAGGCAGACAGGGGTTAGGTCCGAGCAGTACTTC.

The gene calls are TRBV28 and TRBJ2-7; D call uncertain. V lost 8 bases, J lost 1 base, and 18 bases lay in between. The CDR3 covers 15 residues. Germline CDR1 reads MDHEN; CDR2 reads SYDVKM. CDR3 nucleotide sequence: TGTGCCAGCGCCACCGAGGCCACCGCGTCCTACGAGCAGTACTTC. Protein product: CASATEATASYEQYF.

The chain links TRBV18 to TRBJ2-5, with 9 bases identical to TRBD2. The CDR3 is made up of 16 amino acids. Germline V gives CDR1 KGHSH, CDR2 LQKENI. The V and J ends lost 0 bases and 5 bases, in that order; junction bases with no gene match: 7. The CDR3 DNA follows: TGTGCCAGCTCACCACCGGCGGGGGGGCTTCGGGAGACCCAGTACTTC. This translates into CASSPPAGGLRETQYF.

This clone has more than one count but fewer than ten. This chain joins TRBV7-2 and TRBJ2-1, with 9 positions matching TRBD2. The CDR3 has 14 amino acids. CDR1 SGHTA and CDR2 FQGNSA come from the germline V gene. J gave up 7 bases and V 3 bases, and 4 bases lay outside the gene matches. The CDR3 loop is CASSFTSGRNEQFF. CDR3 in DNA: TGTGCCAGCAGCTTTACTAGCGGGCGGAATGAGCAGTTCTTC.

Remarks on this clone: Other nucleotide sequences in the sample specify the same CDR3. The CDR3 nucleotides are TGCGCCAGCAGCTTGTTTGCGGGAAGCACAGATACGCAGTATTTT. It encodes CASSLFAGSTDTQYF. The chain uses TRBV5-1 and TRBJ2-3, with D possibly matching TRBD2 (6 bases). Per germline, CDR1 SGHRS and CDR2 YFSETQ. The CDR3 is made up of 15 amino acids. Trimming removed 1 base from V and 0 bases from J, with 9 bases in between.